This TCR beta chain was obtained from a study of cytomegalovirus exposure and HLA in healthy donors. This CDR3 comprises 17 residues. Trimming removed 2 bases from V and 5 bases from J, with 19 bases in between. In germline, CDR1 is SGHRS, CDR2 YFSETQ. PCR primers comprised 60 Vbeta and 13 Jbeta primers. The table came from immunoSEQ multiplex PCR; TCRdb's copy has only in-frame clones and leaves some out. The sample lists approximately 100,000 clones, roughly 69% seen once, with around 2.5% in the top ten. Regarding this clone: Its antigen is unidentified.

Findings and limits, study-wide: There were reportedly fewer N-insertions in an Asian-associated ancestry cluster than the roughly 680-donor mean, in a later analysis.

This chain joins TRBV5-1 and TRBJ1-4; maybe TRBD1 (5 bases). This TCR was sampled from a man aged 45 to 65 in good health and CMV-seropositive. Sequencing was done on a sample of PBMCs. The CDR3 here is CASSFAGLQGGNEKLFF. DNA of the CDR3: TGCGCCAGCAGCTTTGCGGGACTACAAGGAGGGAATGAAAAACTGTTTTTT.